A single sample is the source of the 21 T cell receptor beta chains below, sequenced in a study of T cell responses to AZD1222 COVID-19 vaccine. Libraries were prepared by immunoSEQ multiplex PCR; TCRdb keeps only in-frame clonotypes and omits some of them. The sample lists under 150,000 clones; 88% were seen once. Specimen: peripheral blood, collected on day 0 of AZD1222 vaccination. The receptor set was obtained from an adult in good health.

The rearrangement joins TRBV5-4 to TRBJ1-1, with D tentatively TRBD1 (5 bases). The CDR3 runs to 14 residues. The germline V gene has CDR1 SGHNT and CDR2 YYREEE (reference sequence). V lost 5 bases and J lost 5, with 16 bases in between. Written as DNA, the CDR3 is TGTGCCAGCAGTCCTCGGGGGGTACGAACTGAAGCTTTCTTT. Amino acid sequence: CASSPRGVRTEAFF.

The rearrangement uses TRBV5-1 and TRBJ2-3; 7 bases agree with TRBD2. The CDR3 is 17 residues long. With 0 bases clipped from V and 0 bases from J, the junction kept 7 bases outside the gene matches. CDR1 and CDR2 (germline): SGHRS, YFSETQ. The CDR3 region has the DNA TGCGCCAGCAGCTTGGGGGCAGGCGGGGGAAGCACAGATACGCAGTATTTT. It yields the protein CASSLGAGGGSTDTQYF. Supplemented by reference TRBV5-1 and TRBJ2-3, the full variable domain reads KAGVTQTPRYLIKTRGQQVTLSCSPISGHRSVSWYQQTPGQGLQFLFEYFSETQRNKGNFPGRFSGRQFSNSRSEMNVSTLELGDSALYLCASSLGAGGGSTDTQYFGPGTRLTVL.

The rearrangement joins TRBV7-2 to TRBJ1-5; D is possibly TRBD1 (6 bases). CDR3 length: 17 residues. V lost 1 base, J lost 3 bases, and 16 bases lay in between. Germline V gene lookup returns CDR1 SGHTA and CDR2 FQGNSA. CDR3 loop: CASSLGGRGDPNQPQHF. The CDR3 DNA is TGTGCCAGCAGCTTAGGGGGTAGGGGGGACCCCAATCAGCCCCAGCATTTT.

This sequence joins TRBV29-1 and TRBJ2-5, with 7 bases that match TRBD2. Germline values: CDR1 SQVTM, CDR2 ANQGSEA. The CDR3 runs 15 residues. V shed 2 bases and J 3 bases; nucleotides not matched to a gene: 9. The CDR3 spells CSVEWGRLAEETQYF. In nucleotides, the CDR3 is TGCAGCGTTGAATGGGGTCGGCTAGCGGAAGAGACCCAGTACTTC. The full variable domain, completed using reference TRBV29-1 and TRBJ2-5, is SAVISQKPSRDICQRGTSLTIQCQVDSQVTMMFWYRQQPGQSLTLIATANQGSEATYESGFVIDKFPISRPNLTFSTLTVSNMSPEDSSIYLCSVEWGRLAEETQYFGPGTRLLVL.

The CDR3 nucleotides are TGTGCCAGCAGCTTAAAAAGGAATCTCGGGGACTATGGCTACACCTTC. This sequence encodes CASSLKRNLGDYGYTF. The chain employs TRBV7-3 and TRBJ1-2; no firm D call. Per the germline V gene, CDR1 is SGHTA and CDR2 is FQGTGA. The CDR3 is made up of 16 amino acids. Trimming shortened V by 1 base and J by 3 bases, and 15 bases separated the two germline ends.

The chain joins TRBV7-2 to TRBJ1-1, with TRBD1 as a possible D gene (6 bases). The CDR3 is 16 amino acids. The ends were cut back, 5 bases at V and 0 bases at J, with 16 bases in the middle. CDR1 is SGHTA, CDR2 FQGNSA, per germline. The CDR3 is CASSTKRTVMNTEAFF. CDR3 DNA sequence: TGTGCCAGCAGCACTAAACGGACAGTCATGAACACTGAAGCTTTCTTT.

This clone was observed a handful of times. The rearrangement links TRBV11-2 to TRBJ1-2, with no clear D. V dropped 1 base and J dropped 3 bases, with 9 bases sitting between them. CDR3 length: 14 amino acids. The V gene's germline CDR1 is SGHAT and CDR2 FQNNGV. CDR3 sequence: CASSLGSAYYGYTF. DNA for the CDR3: TGTGCCAGCAGCTTAGGTTCTGCTTACTATGGCTACACCTTC.

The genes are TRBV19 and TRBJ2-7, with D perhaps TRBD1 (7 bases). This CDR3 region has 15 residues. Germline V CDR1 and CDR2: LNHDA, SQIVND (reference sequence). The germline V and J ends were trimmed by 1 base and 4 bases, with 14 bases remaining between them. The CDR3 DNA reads TGTGCCAGTAGTATAGCCGGAGGGGGCGGATACGAGCAGTACTTC. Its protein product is CASSIAGGGGYEQYF.

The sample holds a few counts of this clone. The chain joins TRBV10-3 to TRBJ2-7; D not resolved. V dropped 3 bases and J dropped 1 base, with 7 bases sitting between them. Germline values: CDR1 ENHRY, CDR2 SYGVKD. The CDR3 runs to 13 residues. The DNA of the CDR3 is TGTGCCATCAGTGACAGCCCTTCCTACGAGCAGTACTTC. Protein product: CAISDSPSYEQYF.

CDR3 sequence reads: CATSREAAGDSTDTQYF. CDR3 DNA sequence: TGTGCCACCAGCAGAGAGGCTGCGGGGGACAGCACAGATACGCAGTATTTT. J is TRBJ2-3 and V is TRBV15; 7 bases line up with TRBD2. The CDR3 runs to 17 residues. CDR1 is LNHNV and CDR2 is YYDKDF in the germline V gene (reference sequence). J gave up 0 bases and V 0 bases, and 6 bases lay outside the gene matches.

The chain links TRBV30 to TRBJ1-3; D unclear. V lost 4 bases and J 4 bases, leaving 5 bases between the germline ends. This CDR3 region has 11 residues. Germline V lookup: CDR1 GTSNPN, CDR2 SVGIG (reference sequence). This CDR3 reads CAWTTGNTIYF. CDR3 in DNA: TGTGCCTGGACAACAGGAAACACCATATATTTT.

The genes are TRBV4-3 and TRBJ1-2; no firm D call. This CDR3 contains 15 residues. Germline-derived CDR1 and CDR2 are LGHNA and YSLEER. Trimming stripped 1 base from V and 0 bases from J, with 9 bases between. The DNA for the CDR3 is TGCGCCAGCAGCCAAGTCCCCGGGGCTAACTATGGCTACACCTTC. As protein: CASSQVPGANYGYTF.

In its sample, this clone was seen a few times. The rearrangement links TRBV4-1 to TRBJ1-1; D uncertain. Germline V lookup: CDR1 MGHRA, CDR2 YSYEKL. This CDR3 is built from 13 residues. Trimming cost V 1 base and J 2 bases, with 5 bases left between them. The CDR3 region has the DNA TGCGCCAGCAGCCAAGGGGGTAACACTGAAGCTTTCTTT. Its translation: CASSQGGNTEAFF.

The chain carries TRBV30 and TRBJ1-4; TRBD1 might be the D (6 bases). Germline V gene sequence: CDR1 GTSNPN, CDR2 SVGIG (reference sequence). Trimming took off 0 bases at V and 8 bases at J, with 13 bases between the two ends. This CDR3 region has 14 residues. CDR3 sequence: CAWSVQGGVEKLFF. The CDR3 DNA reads TGTGCCTGGAGTGTACAGGGTGGGGTGGAAAAACTGTTTTTT.

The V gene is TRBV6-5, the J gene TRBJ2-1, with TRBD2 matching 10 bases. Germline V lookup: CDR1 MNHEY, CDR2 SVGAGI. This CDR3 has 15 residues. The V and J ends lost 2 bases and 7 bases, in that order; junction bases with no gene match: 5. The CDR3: CASSYSLAGVNEQFF. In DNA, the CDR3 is TGTGCCAGCAGTTACAGCCTAGCGGGAGTTAATGAGCAGTTCTTC.

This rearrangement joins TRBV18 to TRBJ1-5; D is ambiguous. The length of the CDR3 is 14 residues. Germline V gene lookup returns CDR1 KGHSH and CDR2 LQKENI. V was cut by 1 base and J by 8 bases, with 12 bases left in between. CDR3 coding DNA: TGTGCCAGCTCACCACAGTACGAAAGTGAGCCCCAGCATTTT. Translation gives CASSPQYESEPQHF.

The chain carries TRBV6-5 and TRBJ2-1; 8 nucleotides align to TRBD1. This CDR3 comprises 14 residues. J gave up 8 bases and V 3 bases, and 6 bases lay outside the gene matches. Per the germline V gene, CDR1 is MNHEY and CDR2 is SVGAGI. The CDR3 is CASSYRDRRDEQFF. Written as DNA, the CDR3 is TGTGCCAGCAGTTATAGGGACAGGAGGGATGAGCAGTTCTTC.

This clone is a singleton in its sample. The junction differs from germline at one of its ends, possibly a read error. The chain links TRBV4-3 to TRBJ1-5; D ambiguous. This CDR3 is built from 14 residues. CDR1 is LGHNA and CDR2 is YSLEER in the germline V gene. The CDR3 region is CASSQDSAASPRHF. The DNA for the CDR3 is TGCGCCAGCAGCCAAGATTCCGCGGCATCCCCCCGGCATTTT.

The CDR3 DNA reads as TGTGCCAGCAGCTTAGGTTTAGGACCCCCGAACCACGAGCAGTACTTC. It codes for CASSLGLGPPNHEQYF. The rearrangement uses TRBV11-2 and TRBJ2-7; no definite D call. The V end was cut by 1 base, the J end by 5 bases, with 18 bases between. The CDR3 extends over 16 amino acids. In germline, CDR1 is SGHAT, CDR2 FQNNGV.

CDR3 sequence (DNA): TGTGCCAGCAGCTTAGGGGACAGGGACTACAATGAGCAGTTCTTC. This gives the protein CASSLGDRDYNEQFF. This chain uses TRBV7-3 with TRBJ2-1, with TRBD1 matching 9 bases. This CDR3 comprises 15 residues. The germline CDR1 and CDR2 sequences are SGHTA and FQGTGA. V was clipped by 2 bases and J by 3 bases; unmatched bases: 2.

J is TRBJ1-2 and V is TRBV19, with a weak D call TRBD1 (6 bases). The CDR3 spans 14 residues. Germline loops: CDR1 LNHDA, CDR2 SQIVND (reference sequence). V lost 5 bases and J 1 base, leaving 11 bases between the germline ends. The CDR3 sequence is CASSYIRGNYGYTF. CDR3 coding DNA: TGTGCCAGTAGTTACATCAGGGGTAACTATGGCTACACCTTC.